The 8 T cell receptor beta chains given below trace back to one sample, sequenced in a study of shared clonotypes between healthy human individuals (dated by TCRdb to the early 2020s). The library was obtained by the immunoSEQ multiplex PCR assay. This is the immuneACCESS table as TCRdb keeps it, with only in-frame sequences that have V and J called. A part of the clones is gone; compared with another copy, unresolved V genes explain less than half, and the rest is unexplained. The table for this sample lists about 490,000 clones; 76% of them were counted only once. Approximately 12% of the sample comes from the top ten. The sample taken for sequencing was PBMCs. The source is a woman between 40 and 55 years old in good health. Some clones in this sample may be carry-over from other donors' samples.

This clone came up a few times. The rearrangement links TRBV27 to TRBJ2-7, with D possibly being TRBD2 (6 bases). The CDR3 contains 15 residues. V was cut by 5 bases and J by 7 bases, with 21 bases left in between. Germline V gene sequence: CDR1 MNHEY, CDR2 SMNVEV (reference sequence). The CDR3 spells CASSPGRGGLREQYF. In DNA form, the CDR3 reads TGTGCCAGCAGTCCTGGGCGGGGTGGGTTGAGGGAGCAGTACTTC.

This chain links TRBV5-1 with TRBJ2-3, with 13 bases matching TRBD2. The CDR3 loop spans 18 amino acids. Losses at the gene ends were 1 base for V and 6 bases for J; bases not matched to a gene: 11. The V gene's germline CDR1 is SGHRS and CDR2 YFSETQ. The DNA for the CDR3 is TGCGCCAGCAGCTTGTGGCCCCGGACTAGCGGGAGAGGGGATACGCAGTATTTT. Protein: CASSLWPRTSGRGDTQYF.

A few counts support this clone. The chain couples TRBV28 to TRBJ2-1; D is unclear. This CDR3 contains 11 residues. Germline V gene lookup returns CDR1 MDHEN and CDR2 SYDVKM. Trimming removed 3 bases from V and 10 bases from J, with 7 bases in between. The CDR3: CASSFKEEQFF. The CDR3, as DNA: TGTGCCAGCAGTTTCAAAGAGGAGCAGTTCTTC.

This clone was observed a few times. The CDR3 reads CASSYSPDGAATQYF. The CDR3 DNA reads TGTGCCAGCAGTTACTCACCGGACGGGGCGGCGACCCAGTACTTC. This chain links TRBV6-6 with TRBJ2-5, with D perhaps TRBD1 or TRBD2 (5 bases each). CDR1 MNHNY and CDR2 SVGAGI come from the germline V gene (reference sequence). The CDR3 consists of 15 residues. Trimming shortened V by 0 bases and J by 7 bases, and 15 bases separated the two germline ends.

This clone was counted only a few times. The chain couples TRBV11-2 to TRBJ2-1, with D hard to call. Trimming shortened V by 1 base and J by 3 bases, and 7 bases separated the two germline ends. CDR3 size: 14 residues. Germline lookup yields CDR1 SGHAT and CDR2 FQNNGV. CDR3 bases: TGTGCCAGCAGCTTAGGGCTAGACTACAATGAGCAGTTCTTC. Translation gives CASSLGLDYNEQFF.

For the CDR3, the DNA is TGTGCCAGCAGCTCCGGGACTTGGGATGAAAAACTGTTTTTT. Translation: CASSSGTWDEKLFF. V is TRBV5-6 and J is TRBJ1-4; the D gene is possibly TRBD1 (5 bases). With 3 bases removed from V and 6 bases from J, the gap between germline ends came to 12 bases. CDR1 and CDR2 from the germline V gene are SGHDT and YYEEEE. There are 14 residues in the CDR3.

This clone was recorded once. This chain joins TRBV28 and TRBJ2-7; D may be TRBD1 or TRBD2 (6 bases each). The V gene lost 2 bases and the J gene lost 6 bases, with 17 bases spanning the gap. The CDR3 length is 15 residues. From germline, CDR1 is MDHEN and CDR2 SYDVKM. CDR3 sequence reads: CASSLLVGGAGEQYF. CDR3 nucleotides: TGTGCCAGCAGTTTACTCGTAGGGGGAGCGGGCGAGCAGTACTTC.

The chain carries TRBV2 and TRBJ1-5, with D perhaps matching TRBD1 (5 bases). The CDR3 has 14 residues. CDR1 is SNHLY and CDR2 is FYNNEI in the germline V gene. V gave up 4 bases and J gave up 9 bases, with 16 bases separating them. The CDR3 here is CASSARDRLWPQHF. The CDR3 DNA reads as TGTGCCAGCAGTGCCCGGGACCGCCTGTGGCCCCAGCATTTT.